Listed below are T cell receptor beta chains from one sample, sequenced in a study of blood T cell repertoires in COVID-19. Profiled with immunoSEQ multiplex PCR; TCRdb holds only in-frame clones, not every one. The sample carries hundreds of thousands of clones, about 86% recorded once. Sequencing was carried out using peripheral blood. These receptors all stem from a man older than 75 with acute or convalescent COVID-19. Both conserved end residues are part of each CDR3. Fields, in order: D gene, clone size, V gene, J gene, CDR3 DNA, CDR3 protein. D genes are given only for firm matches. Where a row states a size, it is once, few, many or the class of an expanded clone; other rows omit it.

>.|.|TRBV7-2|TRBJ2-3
TGTGCCAGCAGCTCCCGACACACAGATACGCAGTATTTT
CASSSRHTDTQYF
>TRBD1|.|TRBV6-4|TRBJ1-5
TGTGCCAGCGGGACAGGGGGACAGCCCCAGCATTTT
CASGTGGQPQHF
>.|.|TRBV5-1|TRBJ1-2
TGCGCCAGCAGCGGGGACTTGGTTGGCTACACCTTC
CASSGDLVGYTF
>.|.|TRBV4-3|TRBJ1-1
TGCGCCAGCAGTCAAGGTGGAGGGGCCGCGCGGGAAGCTTTCTTT
CASSQGGGAAREAFF
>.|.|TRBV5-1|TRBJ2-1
TGCGCCAGCAGCTTTTCCCTAGCAACGCTAGGCGAGCAGTTCTTC
CASSFSLATLGEQFF
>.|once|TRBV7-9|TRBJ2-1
TGTGCCAGCAGCTTAGGACACACAGGAAACACGCAGTTCTTC
CASSLGHTGNTQFF
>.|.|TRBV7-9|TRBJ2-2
TGTGCCAGCAGCCCGGGAAGGTTGGTCGGGGAGCTGTTTTTT
CASSPGRLVGELFF
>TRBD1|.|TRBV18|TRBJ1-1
TGTGCCAGCTCAAAGGGACAGATGAACACTGAAGCTTTCTTT
CASSKGQMNTEAFF
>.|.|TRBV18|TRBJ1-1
TGTGCCAGCTCACCAAGGACTCTCGAAGCTTTCTTT
CASSPRTLEAFF
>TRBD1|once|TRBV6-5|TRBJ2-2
TGTGCCAGCAGTCGGGACAGGACCAACACCGGGGAGCTGTTTTTT
CASSRDRTNTGELFF
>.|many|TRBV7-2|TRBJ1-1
TGTGCCAGCAGCTTATCACGACAGAACACTGAAGCTTTCTTT
CASSLSRQNTEAFF
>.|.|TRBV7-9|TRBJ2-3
TGTGCCAGCAGCTCGGACCGGACAGACATCGCGCAGTATTTT
CASSSDRTDIAQYF
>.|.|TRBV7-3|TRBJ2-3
TGTGCCAGCAGCCCTCAAGGGGCAGATACGCAGTATTTT
CASSPQGADTQYF
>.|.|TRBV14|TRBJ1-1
TGTGCCAGCAGCCACCGCGACAGGAACACTGAAGCTTTCTTT
CASSHRDRNTEAFF
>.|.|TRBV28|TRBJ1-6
TGTGCCAGCAGGACTTGGACAGAGAGATATAATTCACCCCTCCACTTT
CASRTWTERYNSPLHF
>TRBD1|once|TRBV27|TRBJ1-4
TGTGCCAGCAGTCTGTGGACAGGGGAAAAACTGTTTTTT
CASSLWTGEKLFF
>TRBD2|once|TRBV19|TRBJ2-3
TGTGCCAGTAGTATAGGCCTAGCGGGAGGTACAGATACGCAGTATTTT
CASSIGLAGGTDTQYF
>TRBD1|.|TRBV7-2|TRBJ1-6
TGTGCCAGCAGCTTACAGGGGGCGAATAATTCACCCCTCCACTTT
CASSLQGANNSPLHF
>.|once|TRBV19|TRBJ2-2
.
CASSIVGSGSDLFPYF
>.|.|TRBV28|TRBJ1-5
TGTGCCAGCAGTGGCGGACAGTTCAATCAGCCCCAGCATTTT
CASSGGQFNQPQHF
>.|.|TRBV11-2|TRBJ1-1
TGTGCCAGCAGCCGAGCCGTCTCGGACACTGAAGCTTTCTTT
CASSRAVSDTEAFF
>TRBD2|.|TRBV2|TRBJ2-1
TGTGCCAGCAGTGAAAGCGGGGTTTACAATGAGCAGTTCTTC
CASSESGVYNEQFF
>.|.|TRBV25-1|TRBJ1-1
TGTGCCAGCAGAAGGGGAACGGCCACTGAAGCTTTCTTT
CASRRGTATEAFF
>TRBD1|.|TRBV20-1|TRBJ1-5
TGCAGTGCTAGTCCCCAAGGGGGCATCGATCAGCCCCAGCATTTT
CSASPQGGIDQPQHF
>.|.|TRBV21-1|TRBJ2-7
TGTGCCAGCAGCCCTAGGGGGGGGGACGCCTACGAGCAGTACTTC
CASSPRGGDAYEQYF